The 18 T cell receptor beta chains below were found in one sample sequenced in a study of blood T cell repertoires in COVID-19. Measured with immunoSEQ multiplex PCR; TCRdb has only the in-frame clones, and not every one. The sample yields 150,000 to 200,000 clones, around 84% seen once. The sample was peripheral blood. These receptor sequences come from an older woman with COVID-19, enrolled during active disease.

This clone was seen just once. V is TRBV2 and J is TRBJ2-1; no definite D call. The germline CDR1 and CDR2 sequences are SNHLY and FYNNEI. The CDR3 length is 13 residues. V lost 2 bases and J lost 3, with 5 bases in between. The CDR3 loop is CASSELYYNEQFF. The CDR3 DNA is TGTGCCAGCAGTGAATTATACTACAATGAGCAGTTCTTC.

This rearrangement joins TRBV5-1 to TRBJ1-2; 8 bases match TRBD1. The CDR3 length is 12 residues. The ends lost 4 bases at V and 8 bases at J; junction bases unmatched: 4. The V gene's germline CDR1 is SGHRS and CDR2 YFSETQ. CDR3 DNA: TGCGCCAGCAGCCCACAGGGGGAAGGCTACACCTTC. Its translation: CASSPQGEGYTF.

The genes are TRBV5-1 and TRBJ1-3; D call uncertain. V was shortened by 4 bases and J by 0 bases, with 8 bases between the two germline ends. Germline lookup yields CDR1 SGHRS and CDR2 YFSETQ. The CDR3 runs to 14 residues. CDR3 nucleotide sequence: TGCGCCAGCAGCCCCGAGAGCTCTGGAAACACCATATATTTT. Translating it yields CASSPESSGNTIYF.

V gene TRBV15 combines with J gene TRBJ2-1, with D tentatively TRBD2 (5 bases). Germline V lookup: CDR1 LNHNV, CDR2 YYDKDF (reference sequence). Trimming took 1 base from V and 8 from J, leaving 15 bases between them. CDR3 size: 15 residues. The CDR3 region has the DNA TGTGCCACCAGCAGAGGAGGGTTGGGCGGTTATGAGCAGTTCTTC. Residues: CATSRGGLGGYEQFF.

This rearrangement joins TRBV28 to TRBJ1-2; D remains ambiguous. V was shortened by 7 bases and J by 5 bases, with 14 bases between the two germline ends. There are 13 residues in the CDR3. Germline V gene lookup returns CDR1 MDHEN and CDR2 SYDVKM. CDR3 bases: TGTGCCAGCACCCCCGGGTCTACTTATGGCTACACCTTC. It specifies CASTPGSTYGYTF.

The chain employs TRBV21-1 and TRBJ2-3; TRBD2 was called by the table and not checked on the DNA. TRBV21-1 has pseudogene status. The CDR3 sequence is 20 residues long. The CDR3 spells CASSRTSGKHPRPSTDTQYF. The CDR3, as DNA: TGTGCCAGCAGCAGAACTAGCGGGAAACACCCTCGGCCTAGCACAGATACGCAGTATTTT.

The CDR3 region has the DNA TGTGCCAGCAGCTTCCGAGCTAGCGGGAGGAATGAGCAGTTCTTC. Translated: CASSFRASGRNEQFF. The chain employs TRBV7-2 and TRBJ2-1; 11 nucleotides match TRBD2. J lost 7 bases, V lost 3 bases, and 5 bases had no gene match. This CDR3 is 15 amino acids long. Germline V gene sequence: CDR1 SGHTA, CDR2 FQGNSA. The whole variable domain, remainder taken from reference TRBV7-2 and TRBJ2-1, is GAGVSQSPSNKVTEKGKDVELRCDPISGHTALYWYRQSLGQGLEFLIYFQGNSAPDKSGLPSDRFSAERTGGSVSTLTIQRTQQEDSAVYLCASSFRASGRNEQFFGPGTRLTVL.

This clone was seen a handful of times. The chain couples TRBV19 to TRBJ1-5; maybe TRBD1 (5 bases). The CDR3 totals 13 residues. Germline CDR1 and CDR2: LNHDA and SQIVND (reference sequence). The germline V and J ends were trimmed by 11 bases and 0 bases, with 11 bases remaining between them. The CDR3 DNA follows: TGTGCCTCACAGGATTATAGCAATCAGCCCCAGCATTTT. It translates to CASQDYSNQPQHF.

This chain joins TRBV9 and TRBJ1-2; 7 bases align to TRBD1. Looked up from germline, CDR1 is SGDLS and CDR2 is YYNGEE. The junction had 4 bases not matched to a gene; V was cut back by 3 bases and J by 8 bases. This CDR3 spans 12 amino acids. CDR3 nucleotide sequence: TGTGCCAGCAGCGGATCGACAGGGGGCTACACCTTC. Translated, it gives CASSGSTGGYTF.

The J gene is TRBJ1-2, the V gene TRBV9; TRBD1 agrees at 7 bases. Unmatched junction bases numbered 9, after V lost 0 bases and J lost 7 bases. The germline V gene encodes CDR1 SGDLS and CDR2 YYNGEE. The length of the CDR3 is 15 residues. The CDR3 coding sequence is TGTGCCAGCAGCGTAGGGTCAGGGGGACTTAGTGGCTACACCTTC. This translates into CASSVGSGGLSGYTF.

In its sample, this clone was seen once. This chain connects TRBV11-2 to TRBJ2-7, with TRBD1 identical over 9 bases. Germline V gene sequence: CDR1 SGHAT, CDR2 FQNNGV. The CDR3 sequence is 15 residues long. Losses at the gene ends were 0 bases for V and 6 bases for J; bases not matched to a gene: 6. As DNA, the CDR3 is TGTGCCAGCAGCTTAGACGGGACAGGGTTCTTCGAGCAGTACGTC. It is translated as CASSLDGTGFFEQYV.

This clone has a handful of counts. This chain links TRBV18 with TRBJ1-6; unclear D gene. The CDR3 covers 12 residues. Germline CDR1 reads KGHSH; CDR2 reads LQKENI. V dropped 4 bases and J dropped 10 bases, with 8 bases sitting between them. The chain's CDR3 is CASSHPSSPLHF. DNA of the CDR3: TGTGCCAGCTCACATCCGAGCTCACCCCTCCACTTT.

For this clone: The same CDR3 is also encoded by other DNA sequences in this sample. This sequence joins TRBV2 and TRBJ2-3; 10 bases are a match to TRBD2. Germline loops: CDR1 SNHLY, CDR2 FYNNEI. The CDR3 sequence is 18 residues long. The ends lost 4 bases at V and 8 bases at J; junction bases unmatched: 18. The chain's CDR3 is CASSGAGRQGLAGVTQYF. The CDR3 DNA reads as TGTGCCAGCAGTGGGGCCGGGAGACAAGGTCTAGCGGGGGTTACGCAGTATTTT.

V usage is TRBV9 and J usage is TRBJ2-2; D might be TRBD1 (5 bases). Trimming shortened V by 4 bases and J by 0 bases, and 13 bases separated the two germline ends. Per germline, CDR1 SGDLS and CDR2 YYNGEE. The CDR3 is 16 amino acids. CDR3 loop: CASSSQTGPNTGELFF. The CDR3 bases are TGTGCCAGCAGCTCCCAAACAGGCCCGAACACCGGGGAGCTGTTTTTT.

J is TRBJ2-5 and V is TRBV27; 9 bases fit TRBD2. V gave up 6 bases and J gave up 2 bases; unmatched junction bases: 13. The CDR3 covers 17 residues. Germline lookup yields CDR1 MNHEY and CDR2 SMNVEV (reference sequence). The CDR3 region is CASRGGQGLAGQETQYF. The CDR3 bases are TGTGCCAGCAGGGGCGGTCAGGGGCTAGCGGGACAAGAGACCCAGTACTTC.

The V gene is TRBV19, the J gene TRBJ2-2; 9 bases are shared with TRBD1. This CDR3 has 15 residues. V lost 7 bases to trimming and J lost 1 base; unmatched junction nucleotides: 4. CDR1 and CDR2 (germline): LNHDA, SQIVND (reference sequence). The CDR3 DNA follows: TGTGCCAGTACCAACAGGGGGCTGAACACCGGGGAGCTGTTTTTT. It specifies CASTNRGLNTGELFF.

The chain couples TRBV7-9 to TRBJ2-5; 8 bases match TRBD1. This CDR3 contains 14 residues. The J segment lost 2 bases and the V segment lost 1 base, leaving 0 bases of the junction unmatched. Germline CDR1 SEHNR, CDR2 FQNEAQ (reference sequence). For the CDR3, the DNA is TGTGCCAGCAGCTTAGGGACAGGGCAAGAGACCCAGTACTTC. This translates into CASSLGTGQETQYF. Full variable domain (rest looked up from reference TRBV7-9 and TRBJ2-5): DTGVSQNPRHKITKRGQNVTFRCDPISEHNRLYWYRQTLGQGPEFLTYFQNEAQLEKSRLLSDRFSAERPKGSFSTLEIQRTEQGDSAMYLCASSLGTGQETQYFGPGTRLLVL.

The chain combines TRBV5-5 with TRBJ1-1; D is ambiguous. Germline assignment: CDR1 SGHKS and CDR2 YYEKEE (reference sequence). This CDR3 is built from 14 residues. With 0 bases removed from V and 4 bases from J, the gap between germline ends came to 10 bases. The DNA of the CDR3 is TGTGCCAGCAGCTTGGACAGTTTCTTCACTGAAGCTTTCTTT. Protein product: CASSLDSFFTEAFF.